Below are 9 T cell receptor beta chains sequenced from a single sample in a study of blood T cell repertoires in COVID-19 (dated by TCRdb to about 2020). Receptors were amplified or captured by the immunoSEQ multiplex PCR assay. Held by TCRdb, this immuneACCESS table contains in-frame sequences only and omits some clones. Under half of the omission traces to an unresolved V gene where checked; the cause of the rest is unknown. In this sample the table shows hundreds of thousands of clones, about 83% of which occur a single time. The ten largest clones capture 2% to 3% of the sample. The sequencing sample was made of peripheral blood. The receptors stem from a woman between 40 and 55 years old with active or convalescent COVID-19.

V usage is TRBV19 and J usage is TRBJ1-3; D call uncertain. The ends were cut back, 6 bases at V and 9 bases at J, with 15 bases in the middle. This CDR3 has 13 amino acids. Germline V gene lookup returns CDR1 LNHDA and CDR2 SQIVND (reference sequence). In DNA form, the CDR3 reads TGTGCCAGTAGCCGGAGTGCCGGCGGCACCATATATTTT. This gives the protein CASSRSAGGTIYF.

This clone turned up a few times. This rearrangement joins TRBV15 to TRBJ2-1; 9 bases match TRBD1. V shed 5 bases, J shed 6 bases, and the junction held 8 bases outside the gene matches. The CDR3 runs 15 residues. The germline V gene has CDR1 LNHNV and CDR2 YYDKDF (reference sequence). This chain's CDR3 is CATSQGQGRRNEQFF. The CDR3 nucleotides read TGTGCCACCAGCCAGGGACAGGGAAGGCGCAATGAGCAGTTCTTC.

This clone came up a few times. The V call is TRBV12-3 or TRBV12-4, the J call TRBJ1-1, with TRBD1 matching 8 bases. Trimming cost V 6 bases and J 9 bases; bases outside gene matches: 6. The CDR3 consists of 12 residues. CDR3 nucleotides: TGTGCCAGCAGCAACAGGGGGTACCAAGCTTTCTTT. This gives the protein CASSNRGYQAFF.

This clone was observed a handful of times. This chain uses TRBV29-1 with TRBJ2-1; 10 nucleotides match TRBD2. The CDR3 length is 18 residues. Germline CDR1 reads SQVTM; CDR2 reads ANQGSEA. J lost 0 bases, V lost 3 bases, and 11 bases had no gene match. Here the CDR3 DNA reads TGCAGCGTTGATAGTAGCCGGACTAGCGGAGCCTCCTACAATGAGCAGTTCTTC. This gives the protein CSVDSSRTSGASYNEQFF.

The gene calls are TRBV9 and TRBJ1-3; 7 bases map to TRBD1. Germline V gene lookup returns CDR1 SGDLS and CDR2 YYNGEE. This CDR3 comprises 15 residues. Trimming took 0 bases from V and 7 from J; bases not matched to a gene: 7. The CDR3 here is CASSVAGGELNTIYF. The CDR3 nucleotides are TGTGCCAGCAGCGTAGCAGGGGGTGAACTGAACACCATATATTTT.

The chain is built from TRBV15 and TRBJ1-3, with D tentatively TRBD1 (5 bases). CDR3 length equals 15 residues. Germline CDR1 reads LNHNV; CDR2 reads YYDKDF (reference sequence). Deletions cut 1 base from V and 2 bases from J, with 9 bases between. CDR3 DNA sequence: TGTGCCACCAGCAGAGGACAGAGCGCTGGAAACACCATATATTTT. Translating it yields CATSRGQSAGNTIYF. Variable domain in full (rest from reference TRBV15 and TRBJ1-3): DAMVIQNPRYQVTQFGKPVTLSCSQTLNHNVMYWYQQKSSQAPKLLFHYYDKDFNNEADTPDNFQSRRPNTSFCFLDIRSPGLGDTAMYLCATSRGQSAGNTIYFGEGSWLTVV.

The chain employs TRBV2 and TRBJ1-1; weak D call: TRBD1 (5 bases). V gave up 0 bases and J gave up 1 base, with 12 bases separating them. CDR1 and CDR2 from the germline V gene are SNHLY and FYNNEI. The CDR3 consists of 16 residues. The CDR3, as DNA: TGTGCCAGCAGTGAAGCGGTCGACAGCCAGAACACTGAAGCTTTCTTT. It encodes CASSEAVDSQNTEAFF.

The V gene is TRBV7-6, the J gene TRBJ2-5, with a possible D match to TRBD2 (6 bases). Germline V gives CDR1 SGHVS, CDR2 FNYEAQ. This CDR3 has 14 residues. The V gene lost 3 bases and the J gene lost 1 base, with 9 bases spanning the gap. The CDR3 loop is CASSFRGFQETQYF. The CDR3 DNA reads TGTGCCAGCAGCTTTCGGGGGTTCCAAGAGACCCAGTACTTC. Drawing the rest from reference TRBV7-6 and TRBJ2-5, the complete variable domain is GAGVSQSPRYKVTKRGQDVALRCDPISGHVSLYWYRQALGQGPEFLTYFNYEAQQDKSGLPNDRFSAERPEGSISTLTIQRTEQRDSAMYRCASSFRGFQETQYFGPGTRLLVL.

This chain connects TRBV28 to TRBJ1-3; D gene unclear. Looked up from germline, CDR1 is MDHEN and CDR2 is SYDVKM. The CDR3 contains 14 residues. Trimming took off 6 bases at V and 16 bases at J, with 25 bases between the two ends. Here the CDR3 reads CASSQHGVEGSWYF. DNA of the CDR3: TGTGCCAGCAGCCAACATGGAGTGGAGGGATCTTGGTATTTT.